This T cell receptor beta chain was captured by sequencing in a study of T cells after posttransplantation cyclophosphamide (dated by TCRdb to about 2016). Some background on the complete study: T cell repertoire reconstitution was tracked by TRB sequencing after myeloablative bone marrow transplantation in which posttransplantation cyclophosphamide was used as GVHD prophylaxis. In 3 patients, TRB sequencing was also performed on up to 3 more blood samples taken 2 to 5.2 years after transplant, and in a handful of patients, pretransplant blood was also TRB-sequenced. Because TRA and TRB clonality correlated tightly in roughly nine samples, the subsequent TCR analyses were limited to TRB only. Samples from a few dozen PTCy-treated patients and approximately 15 related bone marrow donors of those patients were subjected to antigen receptor sequencing. TRB sequencing was performed on blood from all 35 or so PTCy patients with 1-year posttransplant specimens. Public TRB sequences were compared against a database of over 3,000 sequences linked to responses to pathogens, tumor antigens, self-antigens and alloantigens.

Genomic DNA was used for TRB sequencing, which was performed with the immunoSEQ assay at survey resolution or with the hsTCRB kit. The authors' pipeline ran thus. Initial read processing used immunoSEQ software, and repertoire analyses used the LymphoSeq R package. Clonality was computed as 1 minus normalized Shannon entropy, and a Gini coefficient was also calculated for each TRB dataset. Phenotypes of unsorted samples were inferred by mapping TRB sequences from sorted subsets of the recipient or donor onto the same recipient's unsorted samples. TCRdb retrieved this table from immuneACCESS and kept in-frame rearrangements only. Not all clones are present; in checked studies, unresolved V genes account for under half, and no reason is known for the remainder. V and J calls and clone size come straight from that table; D and trimming were deduced from the DNA. The sample profile shows more than 30,000 clones; around nine tenths of them were found once. The top ten hold roughly 0.22% of the sample.

Viable CD3+CD4+ or CD3+CD8+ cells that were CCR7+CD45RA+CD45RO-CD95-CD27+CD28+ were defined as naive T cells. Peripheral blood samples were provided by related bone marrow donors on the day of marrow donation. Mononuclear cells from peripheral blood and bone marrow were separated by Ficoll-Hypaque density centrifugation and then cryopreserved. CD4+ and CD8+ T cells, including naive and memory subsets, were sorted by FACS on a FACSAria II. Broader findings and caveats from the paper: The TRB repertoires of T cells infiltrating skin or GI tract showed only limited overlap with the TRB repertoires of T cells in blood. At 1-2 months, donor-recipient similarity was low but rose over the first year, and the later blood repertoires were often dominated by donor CD8+ memory clones. Across 45 patients, recipient CMV seropositivity and CMV reactivation were highly associated with TRB clonality; PTCy diversity was similar to CNI/methotrexate controls.

In regard to this clone: Its binding antigen is unknown. The sample holds no much larger clone one base away, and base qualities are not on file.

The CDR3 has 14 amino acids, counting the end cysteine and phenylalanine. Only the CDR3 region is kept as DNA, spanning 42 bases read in frame from base 1. Deletion took 2 bases off V and 4 bases off J, with a span of 12 bases between the germline ends. Looking up the germline V gene yields CDR1 MNHEY and CDR2 SVGAGI. Sequencing was done on a sample of naive CD4+ T cells sorted from PBMCs. This clonotype was obtained from a woman between 55 and 75 years old in good health, CMV-negative, and a related stem cell transplant donor. The rearranged chain carries TRBV6-5 and TRBJ2-7; tentative D gene TRBD2, with 5 bases matching. The nucleotide sequence is given as TGTGCCAGCAGTTACAGTGACCGAGGGTACGAGCAGTACTTC. Translated, this is CASSYSDRGYEQYF.